The clone carrying this T cell receptor beta chain was observed a single time. Per the germline V gene, CDR1 is MDHEN and CDR2 is SYDVKM. The ends lost 5 bases at V and 7 bases at J; junction bases unmatched: 7. CDR3 size: 14 residues. The data derive from a study of blood T cell repertoires in COVID-19. Source study methods: Estimates of nucleated cell counts were drawn from the amplification of reference gene primers. TCRdb keeps only in-frame clones here, not all; method: immunoSEQ multiplex PCR. The V and J calls and clone size are taken from that table; D and trimming were inferred from the DNA. The table shows tens of thousands of clones, with about 85% occurring only once.

This chain links TRBV28 with TRBJ1-4; TRBD1 agrees at 7 bases. This receptor was identified in a human donor in a cohort sampled during active COVID-19. The sequencing input was peripheral blood. This chain's CDR3 is CASSLTGRGEKLFF. Here the CDR3 DNA reads TGTGCCAGCAGTCTGACAGGGAGAGGTGAAAAACTGTTTTTT.